This passage covers 19 T cell receptor beta chains from one sample sequenced in a study of neoadjuvant nivolumab and ipilimumab in lung cancer. TCRdb keeps only in-frame clones here, not all; method: immunoSEQ multiplex PCR. The table includes about 7,300 clones, 85% detected once. The sample in question was tumor tissue, obtained after neoadjuvant nivolumab, alone or with ipilimumab, at or shortly before surgery. The receptors were gathered from an adult with non-small cell lung cancer.

The gene calls are TRBV19 and TRBJ2-7, with D perhaps matching TRBD2 (5 bases). V lost 2 bases to trimming and J lost 4 bases, with 12 bases between them. The CDR3 consists of 14 residues. Germline loops: CDR1 LNHDA, CDR2 SQIVND (reference sequence). CDR3 sequence (DNA): TGTGCCAGTAGTATAAATCCGGGCGGGTACGAGCAGTACTTC. The encoded protein is CASSINPGGYEQYF.

The V gene is TRBV29-1, the J gene TRBJ2-7; 7 bases align to TRBD1. Germline values: CDR1 SQVTM, CDR2 ANQGSEA. This CDR3 comprises 14 residues. With V trimmed by 6 bases and J by 0 bases, 8 bases remained unmatched. The CDR3 DNA follows: TGCAGCGTGGGTGGTTGGGACAGCTCCTACGAGCAGTACTTC. Translating gives CSVGGWDSSYEQYF.

The chain uses TRBV7-6 and TRBJ2-5, with D tentatively TRBD1 or TRBD2 (5 bases each). CDR3 length: 15 amino acids. Germline V gene data show CDR1 as SGHVS and CDR2 as FNYEAQ. The ends were cut back, 2 bases at V and 3 bases at J, with 13 bases in the middle. The CDR3 bases are TGTGCCAGCAGCTTAACGTCGGGGCCGGAAGAGACCCAGTACTTC. The encoded protein is CASSLTSGPEETQYF.

V and J are TRBV10-3 and TRBJ2-2, with D possibly being TRBD1 (6 bases). The CDR3 totals 14 residues. Germline assignment: CDR1 ENHRY and CDR2 SYGVKD. The V and J ends lost 9 bases and 6 bases respectively, with 17 bases between them. The CDR3 loop reads CAIWTGTTPGELFF. Written as DNA, the CDR3 is TGTGCCATTTGGACCGGGACAACTCCCGGGGAGCTGTTTTTT.

The chain uses TRBV5-6 and TRBJ1-3, with TRBD1 as a possible D gene (5 bases). CDR1 and CDR2 from the germline V gene are SGHDT and YYEEEE. V dropped 2 bases and J dropped 1 base, with 7 bases sitting between them. This CDR3 spans 14 amino acids. The CDR3 protein is CASSFRQSGNTIYF. In DNA form, the CDR3 reads TGTGCCAGCAGCTTTAGACAGTCTGGAAACACCATATATTTT.

This clone was counted once. This sequence joins TRBV29-1 and TRBJ2-1; no firm D call. Germline V lookup: CDR1 SQVTM, CDR2 ANQGSEA. Trimming took off 6 bases at V and 8 bases at J, with 23 bases between the two ends. The CDR3 has 15 residues. CDR3 sequence reads: CSVHVMTESGYEQFF. Written as DNA, the CDR3 is TGCAGCGTCCACGTTATGACCGAATCGGGCTATGAGCAGTTCTTC.

V gene TRBV28 combines with J gene TRBJ2-7; TRBD2 is a possible D gene (6 bases). The germline CDR1 and CDR2 sequences are MDHEN and SYDVKM. V was cut by 4 bases and J by 0 bases, with 10 bases left in between. The CDR3 is made up of 14 amino acids. This CDR3 is CASSSYGGSYEQYF. The DNA of the CDR3 is TGTGCCAGCAGTTCGTACGGGGGCTCCTACGAGCAGTACTTC.

The chain recombines TRBV5-1 with TRBJ2-7, with TRBD1 matching 9 bases. Trimming at V came to 4 bases and at J to 7 bases, leaving 6 bases not matched to a gene. Germline CDR1 SGHRS, CDR2 YFSETQ. This CDR3 spans 13 amino acids. As DNA, the CDR3 is TGCGCCAGCAGCGCCACAGGGGGCAGTGAGCAGTACTTC. Translated: CASSATGGSEQYF.

The chain recombines TRBV7-9 with TRBJ2-3, with D unresolved. The germline V and J ends were trimmed by 5 bases and 2 bases, with 11 bases remaining between them. The germline V gene encodes CDR1 SEHNR and CDR2 FQNEAQ (reference sequence). The CDR3 runs 14 residues. The CDR3 region is CASSPWRTTDTQYF. The CDR3 bases are TGTGCCAGCAGCCCCTGGCGGACCACAGATACGCAGTATTTT.

The chain carries TRBV7-2 and TRBJ2-7, with TRBD1 identical over 9 bases. Germline V gene lookup returns CDR1 SGHTA and CDR2 FQGNSA. Germline trimming cut 4 bases from V and 3 bases from J; bases unmatched to any gene: 4. The CDR3 has 14 amino acids. CDR3 loop: CASSSGTGYYEQYF. CDR3 DNA sequence: TGTGCCAGCAGCTCCGGGACAGGGTACTACGAGCAGTACTTC.

V is TRBV7-2 and J is TRBJ2-7, with 13 bases that match TRBD2. J was trimmed by 3 bases and V by 4 bases; bases with no gene match: 3. The length of the CDR3 is 15 residues. Germline CDR1 SGHTA, CDR2 FQGNSA. The CDR3 DNA reads TGTGCCAGCAGCTCCGGACTAGCGGGGGTCTACGAGCAGTACTTC. This codes for CASSSGLAGVYEQYF.

V gene TRBV19 combines with J gene TRBJ2-7; 8 bases map to TRBD1. CDR3 length: 16 amino acids. V dropped 4 bases and J dropped 1; count of bases not matched to a gene: 9. The germline CDR1 and CDR2 sequences are LNHDA and SQIVND (reference sequence). The CDR3 region is CASSTGQGTLSYEQYF. CDR3 DNA: TGTGCCAGTAGTACCGGACAGGGCACCCTGTCCTACGAGCAGTACTTC.

The chain carries TRBV9 and TRBJ1-3; 7 bases agree with TRBD1. There are 12 residues in the CDR3. Looked up from germline, CDR1 is SGDLS and CDR2 is YYNGEE. V lost 2 bases and J lost 7; bases outside the gene matches: 0. The CDR3 protein is CASSVTGNTIYF. CDR3 nucleotide sequence: TGTGCCAGCAGCGTGACAGGGAACACCATATATTTT.

This clone was detected only a few times. This chain uses TRBV2 with TRBJ2-7, with D perhaps matching TRBD1 (6 bases). This CDR3 has 14 residues. CDR1 is SNHLY, CDR2 FYNNEI, per germline. V was trimmed by 6 bases and J by 6 bases, leaving 18 bases between them. CDR3 nucleotide sequence: TGTGCCAGCAGGCAGACAACAGGGTTGGTCGAGCAGTACTTC. Its translation: CASRQTTGLVEQYF.

This clone came up once. The chain carries TRBV5-1 and TRBJ2-5, with D maybe TRBD2 (6 bases). Germline lookup yields CDR1 SGHRS and CDR2 YFSETQ. V shed 3 bases and J shed 1 base, with 16 bases lying between them. CDR3 length: 16 amino acids. CDR3 coding DNA: TGCGCCAGCAGCTCCGACCCCCGGGGGACCCAAGAGACCCAGTACTTC. It yields the protein CASSSDPRGTQETQYF.

This clone was observed a few times. V is TRBV27 and J is TRBJ1-2; 8 positions agree with TRBD1. The CDR3 extends over 13 amino acids. The ends lost 6 bases at V and 5 bases at J; junction bases unmatched: 5. CDR1 and CDR2 (germline): MNHEY, SMNVEV (reference sequence). DNA for the CDR3: TGTGCCAGCAGGACAGGGGAGGGGTATGGCTACACCTTC. It yields the protein CASRTGEGYGYTF.

Only one count was recorded for this clone. The V call is TRBV2, the J call TRBJ2-5, with 11 bases identical to TRBD2. The trim removed 5 bases at V and 2 bases at J, leaving 4 bases unmatched. Germline V CDR1 and CDR2: SNHLY, FYNNEI. This CDR3 has 15 amino acids. The CDR3 loop reads CASSYLAGGQETQYF. As DNA, the CDR3 is TGTGCCAGCAGTTACTTAGCGGGGGGGCAAGAGACCCAGTACTTC.

This chain uses TRBV11-1 with TRBJ2-2; D is uncertain. The CDR3 length is 12 residues. The V end was cut by 5 bases, the J end by 5 bases, with 6 bases between. CDR1 SGHAT and CDR2 FQDESV come from the germline V gene (reference sequence). CDR3 residues: CASSQRTGELFF. In DNA form, the CDR3 reads TGTGCCAGCAGCCAGCGTACCGGGGAGCTGTTTTTT.

This clone was observed a few times. This chain connects TRBV4-2 to TRBJ1-2; 8 bases align to TRBD1. This CDR3 has 16 amino acids. CDR1 and CDR2 (germline): LGHNA, YNFKEQ. The trim removed 4 bases at V and 5 bases at J, leaving 12 bases unmatched. CDR3: CASSRQDPRQGYGYTF. In DNA, the CDR3 is TGTGCCAGCAGCCGACAGGATCCCAGACAGGGGTATGGCTACACCTTC.